This TCR beta chain was found in a study of blood T cell repertoires in COVID-19. The overall study: The analysed material was cDNA or gDNA that came from T cells, B-cell-depleted T cells, or PBMCs.

CDR1 is SNHLY and CDR2 is FYNNEI in the germline V gene. This CDR3 comprises 12 residues. The germline V and J ends were trimmed by 6 bases and 8 bases, with 13 bases remaining between them. The protocol was immunoSEQ multiplex PCR, while the TCRdb copy is restricted to in-frame clones and leaves out a portion. The sample records fewer than 80,000 clones, roughly 91% being singletons. The V gene is TRBV2, the J gene TRBJ1-2; D might be TRBD1 (5 bases). The sequencing input was peripheral blood. The source of this sequence is a human donor in a cohort sampled during active COVID-19. The CDR3 reads CASRAEGQGYTF. CDR3 nucleotide sequence: TGTGCCAGCAGGGCGGAGGGGCAAGGCTACACCTTC. The full variable domain, in which reference TRBV2 and TRBJ1-2 provide the parts outside the CDR3, is EPEVTQTPSHQVTQMGQEVILRCVPISNHLYFYWYRQILGQKVEFLVSFYNNEISEKSEIFDDQFSVERPDGSNFTLKIRSTKLEDSAMYFCASRAEGQGYTFGSGTRLTVV.